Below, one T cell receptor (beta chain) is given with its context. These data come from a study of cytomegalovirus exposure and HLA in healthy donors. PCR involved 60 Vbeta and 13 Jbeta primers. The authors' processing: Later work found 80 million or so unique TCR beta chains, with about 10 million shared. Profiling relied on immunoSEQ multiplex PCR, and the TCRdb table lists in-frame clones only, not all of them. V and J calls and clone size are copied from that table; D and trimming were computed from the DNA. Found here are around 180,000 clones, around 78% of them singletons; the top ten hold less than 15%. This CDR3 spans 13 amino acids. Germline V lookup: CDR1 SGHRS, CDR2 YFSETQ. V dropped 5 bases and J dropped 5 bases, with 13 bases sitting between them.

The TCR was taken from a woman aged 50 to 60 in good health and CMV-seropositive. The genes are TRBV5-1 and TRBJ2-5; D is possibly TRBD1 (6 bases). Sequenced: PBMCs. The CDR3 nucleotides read TGCGCCAGCAGGTCCCAGGGGTGGGAGACCCAGTACTTC. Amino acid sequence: CASRSQGWETQYF.